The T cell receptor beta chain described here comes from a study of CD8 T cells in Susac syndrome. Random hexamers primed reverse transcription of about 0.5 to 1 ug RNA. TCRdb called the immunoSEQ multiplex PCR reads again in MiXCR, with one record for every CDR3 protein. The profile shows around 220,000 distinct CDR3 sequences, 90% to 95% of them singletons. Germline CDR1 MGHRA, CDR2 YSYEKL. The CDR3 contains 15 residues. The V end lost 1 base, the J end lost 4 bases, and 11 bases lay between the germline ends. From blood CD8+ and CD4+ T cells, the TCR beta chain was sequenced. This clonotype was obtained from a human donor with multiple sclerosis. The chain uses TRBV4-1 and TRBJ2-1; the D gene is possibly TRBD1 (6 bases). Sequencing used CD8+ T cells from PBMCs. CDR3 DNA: TGCGCCAGCAGCCAAGCTCCGGGACAATACAATGAGCAGTTCTTC. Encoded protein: CASSQAPGQYNEQFF.